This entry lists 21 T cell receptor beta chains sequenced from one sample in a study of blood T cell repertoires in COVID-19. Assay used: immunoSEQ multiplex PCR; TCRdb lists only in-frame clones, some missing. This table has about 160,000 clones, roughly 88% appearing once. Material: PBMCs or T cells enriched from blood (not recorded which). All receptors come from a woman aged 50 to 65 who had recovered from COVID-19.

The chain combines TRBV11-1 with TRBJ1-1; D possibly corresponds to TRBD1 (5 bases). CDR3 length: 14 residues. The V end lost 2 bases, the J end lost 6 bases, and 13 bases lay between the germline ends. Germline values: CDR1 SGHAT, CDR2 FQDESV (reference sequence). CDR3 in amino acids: CASSLKDTGSEAFF. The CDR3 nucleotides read TGTGCCAGCAGCTTAAAGGACACAGGCTCTGAAGCTTTCTTT. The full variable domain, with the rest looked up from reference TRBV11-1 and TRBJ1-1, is EAEVAQSPRYKITEKSQAVAFWCDPISGHATLYWYRQILGQGPELLVQFQDESVVDDSQLPKDRFSAERLKGVDSTLKIQPAELGDSAMYLCASSLKDTGSEAFFGQGTRLTVV.

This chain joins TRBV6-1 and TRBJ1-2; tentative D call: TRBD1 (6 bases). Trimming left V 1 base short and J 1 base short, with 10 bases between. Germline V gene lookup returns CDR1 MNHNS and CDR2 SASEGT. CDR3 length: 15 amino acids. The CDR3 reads CASSEGTELNYGYTF. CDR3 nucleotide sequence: TGTGCCAGCAGTGAAGGGACAGAACTTAACTATGGCTACACCTTC.

CDR3 bases: TGTGCCATCAGTGAGTCGTACAGGGGAGGTGGCTATGGCTACACCTTC. Protein: CAISESYRGGGYGYTF. V gene TRBV10-3 combines with J gene TRBJ1-2; 7 positions match TRBD1. This CDR3 has 16 residues. J lost 4 bases, V lost 0 bases, and 8 bases had no gene match. CDR1 ENHRY and CDR2 SYGVKD come from the germline V gene.

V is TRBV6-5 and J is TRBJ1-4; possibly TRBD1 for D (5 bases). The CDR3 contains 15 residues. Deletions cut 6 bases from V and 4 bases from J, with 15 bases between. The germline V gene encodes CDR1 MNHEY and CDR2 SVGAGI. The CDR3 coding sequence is TGTGCCAGCAGGTCACAGGTCTGGGGTAATGAAAAACTGTTTTTT. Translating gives CASRSQVWGNEKLFF.

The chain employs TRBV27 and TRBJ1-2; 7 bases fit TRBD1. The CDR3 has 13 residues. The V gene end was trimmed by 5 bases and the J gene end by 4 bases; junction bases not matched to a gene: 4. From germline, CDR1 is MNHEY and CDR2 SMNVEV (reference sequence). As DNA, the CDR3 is TGTGCCAGCAGTACCGGGACAGCCTATGGCTACACCTTC. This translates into CASSTGTAYGYTF.

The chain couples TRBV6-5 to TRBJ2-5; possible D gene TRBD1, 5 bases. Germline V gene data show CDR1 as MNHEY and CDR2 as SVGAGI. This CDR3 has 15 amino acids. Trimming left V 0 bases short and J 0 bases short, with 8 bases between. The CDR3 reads CASSYSQGYQETQYF. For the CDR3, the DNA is TGTGCCAGCAGTTACTCGCAGGGCTACCAAGAGACCCAGTACTTC.

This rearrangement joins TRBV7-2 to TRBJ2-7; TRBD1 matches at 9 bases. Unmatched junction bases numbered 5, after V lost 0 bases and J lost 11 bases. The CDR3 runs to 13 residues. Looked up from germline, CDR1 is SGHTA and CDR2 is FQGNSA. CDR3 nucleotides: TGTGCCAGCAGCTTAGCCTTGGGACAGGGAAAGTACTTC. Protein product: CASSLALGQGKYF.

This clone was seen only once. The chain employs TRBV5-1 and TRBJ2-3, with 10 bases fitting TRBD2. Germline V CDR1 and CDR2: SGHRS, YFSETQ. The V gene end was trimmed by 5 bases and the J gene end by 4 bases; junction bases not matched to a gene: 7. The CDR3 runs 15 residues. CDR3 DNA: TGCGCCAGCAGGTGGCTAGCGGGGGCCGCAGATACGCAGTATTTT. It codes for CASRWLAGAADTQYF.

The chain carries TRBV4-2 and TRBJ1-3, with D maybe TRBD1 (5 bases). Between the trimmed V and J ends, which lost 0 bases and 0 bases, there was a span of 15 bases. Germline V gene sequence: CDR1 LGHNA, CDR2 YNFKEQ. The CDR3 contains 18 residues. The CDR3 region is CASSQDWADGHSGNTIYF. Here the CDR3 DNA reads TGTGCCAGCAGCCAAGATTGGGCCGACGGACACTCTGGAAACACCATATATTTT.

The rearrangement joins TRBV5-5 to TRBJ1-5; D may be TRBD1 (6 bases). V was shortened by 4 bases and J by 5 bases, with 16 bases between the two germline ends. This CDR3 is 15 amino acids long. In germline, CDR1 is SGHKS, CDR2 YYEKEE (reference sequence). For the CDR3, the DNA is TGTGCCAGCAGCATAGGGACACTTATTTATCAGCCCCAGCATTTT. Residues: CASSIGTLIYQPQHF.

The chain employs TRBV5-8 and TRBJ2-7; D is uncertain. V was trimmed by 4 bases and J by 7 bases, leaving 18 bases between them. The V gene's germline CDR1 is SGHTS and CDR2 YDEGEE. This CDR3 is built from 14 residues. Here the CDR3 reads CASSETLTWSEQYF. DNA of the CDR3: TGTGCCAGCAGCGAAACGTTGACGTGGAGTGAGCAGTACTTC.

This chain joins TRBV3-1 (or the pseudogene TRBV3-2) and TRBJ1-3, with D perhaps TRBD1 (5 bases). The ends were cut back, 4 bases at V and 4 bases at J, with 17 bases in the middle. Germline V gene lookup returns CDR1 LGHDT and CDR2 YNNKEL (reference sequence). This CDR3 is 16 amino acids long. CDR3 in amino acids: CASSLRSRASGNTIYF. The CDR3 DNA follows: TGTGCCAGCAGCCTACGGAGCAGGGCATCGGGAAACACCATATATTTT.

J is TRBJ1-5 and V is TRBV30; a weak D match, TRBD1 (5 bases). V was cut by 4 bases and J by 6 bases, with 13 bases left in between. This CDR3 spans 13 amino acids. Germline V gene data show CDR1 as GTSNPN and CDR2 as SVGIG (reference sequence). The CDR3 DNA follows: TGTGCCTGGAATTCAGGGAAGGGTCAGCCCCAGCATTTT. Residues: CAWNSGKGQPQHF.

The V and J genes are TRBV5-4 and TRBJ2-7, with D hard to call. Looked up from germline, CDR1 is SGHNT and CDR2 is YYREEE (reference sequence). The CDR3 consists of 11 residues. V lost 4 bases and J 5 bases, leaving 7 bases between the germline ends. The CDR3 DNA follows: TGTGCCAGCAGCGCTATCGACGAGCAGTACTTC. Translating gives CASSAIDEQYF.

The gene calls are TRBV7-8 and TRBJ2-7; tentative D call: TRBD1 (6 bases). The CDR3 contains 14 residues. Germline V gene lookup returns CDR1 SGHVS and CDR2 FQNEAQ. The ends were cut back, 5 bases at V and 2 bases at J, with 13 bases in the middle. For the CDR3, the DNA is TGTGCCAGCAGCCCAAACAGGGCCCCCTACGAGCAGTACTTC. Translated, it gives CASSPNRAPYEQYF.

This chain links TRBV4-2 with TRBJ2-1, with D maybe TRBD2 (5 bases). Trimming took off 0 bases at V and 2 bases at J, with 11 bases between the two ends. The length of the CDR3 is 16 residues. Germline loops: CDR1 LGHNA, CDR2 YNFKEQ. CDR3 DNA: TGTGCCAGCAGCCAAGATGGGCTAGCTGCCTACAATGAGCAGTTCTTC. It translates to CASSQDGLAAYNEQFF.

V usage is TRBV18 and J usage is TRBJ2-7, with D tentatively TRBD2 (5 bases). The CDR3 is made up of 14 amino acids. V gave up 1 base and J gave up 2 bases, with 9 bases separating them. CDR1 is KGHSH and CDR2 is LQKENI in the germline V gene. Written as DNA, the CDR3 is TGTGCCAGCTCACCACAGAGAGGGACCTACGAGCAGTACTTC. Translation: CASSPQRGTYEQYF.

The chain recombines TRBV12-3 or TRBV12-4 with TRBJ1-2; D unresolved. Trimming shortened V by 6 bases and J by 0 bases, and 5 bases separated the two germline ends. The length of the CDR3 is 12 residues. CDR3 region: CASSPANYGYTF. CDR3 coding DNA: TGTGCCAGCAGCCCAGCTAACTATGGCTACACCTTC.

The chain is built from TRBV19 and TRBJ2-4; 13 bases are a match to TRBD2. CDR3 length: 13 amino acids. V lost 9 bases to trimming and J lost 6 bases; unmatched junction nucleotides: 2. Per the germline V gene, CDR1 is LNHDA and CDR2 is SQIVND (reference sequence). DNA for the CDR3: TGTGCCAGCCGGACTAGCGGGGGAAACATTCAGTACTTC. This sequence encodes CASRTSGGNIQYF.

CDR3: CASSFRGPNTEAFF. The CDR3 DNA is TGTGCCAGCAGCTTCAGGGGGCCGAACACTGAAGCTTTCTTT. The chain employs TRBV13 and TRBJ1-1; 8 nucleotides align to TRBD1. Germline CDR1 PRHDT, CDR2 FYEKMQ (reference sequence). The CDR3 runs 14 residues. The V and J ends lost 3 bases and 1 base, in that order; junction bases with no gene match: 1.

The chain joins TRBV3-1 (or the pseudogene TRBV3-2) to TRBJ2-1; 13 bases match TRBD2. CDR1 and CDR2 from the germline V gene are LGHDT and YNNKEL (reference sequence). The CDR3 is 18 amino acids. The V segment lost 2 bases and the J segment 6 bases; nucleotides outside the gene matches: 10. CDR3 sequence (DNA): TGTGCCAGCAGCCAAATCCCTAGGACTAGCGGGGGAACCAATGAGCAGTTCTTC. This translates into CASSQIPRTSGGTNEQFF.